This is a list of T cell receptor beta chains from one sample in a study of cytomegalovirus exposure and HLA in healthy donors. The method was immunoSEQ multiplex PCR; TCRdb's version includes in-frame clones alone and lacks a portion of them. The table records some 150,000 clones, approximately 91% of them present only once. Material for sequencing was PBMCs. The receptors shown here come from a man aged 18 to 29 in good health and CMV-seronegative. The CDR3 runs from the conserved cysteine through the conserved F or W. Fields, in order: clone size, V gene, J gene, CDR3 protein. Clone sizes are given selectively: once, few, many, or a class where the clone is expanded.

>.|TRBV9|TRBJ2-5
CASSVGLAGVGTKQETQYF
>.|TRBV5-6|TRBJ2-5
CASSSGASGTRETQYF
>once|TRBV5-1|TRBJ2-5
CASSFQPPGTGIQETQYF
>.|TRBV30|TRBJ2-5
CAWSVQGSQYF
>.|TRBV6-6|TRBJ1-4
CASSYGANNEKLFF
>.|TRBV10-3|TRBJ1-1
CAISDRGGGAEAFF
>.|TRBV11-3|TRBJ2-5
CASRVREGTETQYF
>.|TRBV5-1|TRBJ2-3
CASSLRDRGTDTQYF
>.|TRBV30|TRBJ2-5
CAWTLRSAETQYF
>many|TRBV6-4|TRBJ2-1
CASSDSSGSYNEQFF
>once|TRBV27|TRBJ1-4
CASSLSLNRGPNEKLFF
>.|TRBV5-4|TRBJ2-7
CASSLVGSYEQYF
>.|TRBV2|TRBJ1-2
CASTGTVYGYTF
>.|TRBV5-1|TRBJ1-4
CASSSSYAGSGEKLFF
>.|TRBV27|TRBJ2-7
CASSFTGNGGQYF
>.|TRBV10-3|TRBJ1-1
CAIKGHIGGMWSGNTEAFF
>medium-sized|TRBV30|TRBJ1-4
CAWSVAPLGGNEKLFF
>.|TRBV9|TRBJ2-2
CASSVGVRGDTGELFF
>.|TRBV18|TRBJ1-1
CASSPTDRGPPLNTEAFF
>.|TRBV10-3|TRBJ2-1
CAISENQGWYNEQFF
>.|TRBV7-8|TRBJ2-7
CASSPGGVYEQYF
>.|TRBV9|TRBJ1-3
CASSVSGGSGNTIYF
>.|TRBV14|TRBJ1-1
CASSQVSMNTEAFF
>.|TRBV15|TRBJ2-7
CATSRGGQGSYEQYF
>.|TRBV7-9|TRBJ2-2
CASSLRLTGTGDTGELFF
>.|TRBV7-9|TRBJ2-1
CASLGPGLGVSNEQFF
>.|TRBV18|TRBJ2-5
CASSPGSVGETQYF
>.|TRBV28|TRBJ2-1
CASSLDAGNEQFF
>.|TRBV5-4|TRBJ2-1
CASSLGDRPTAFF
>.|TRBV10-3|TRBJ2-2
CAISEGRANTGELFF
>.|TRBV7-9|TRBJ1-1
CASSLWGTDTEAFF
>.|TRBV18|TRBJ2-6
CASSPQEISGANVLTF
>.|TRBV5-1|TRBJ2-3
CASSLATGLITDTQYF
>.|TRBV6-1|TRBJ1-5
CASSEALRDRGLHQPQHF
>.|TRBV9|TRBJ1-4
CASSVGEGVYEKLFF
>.|TRBV4-3|TRBJ1-2
CASSQNLAPDYGYTF
>.|TRBV9|TRBJ2-1
CASSVGGGNEQFF
>once|TRBV18|TRBJ2-5
CASSPRGWETQYF
>.|TRBV30|TRBJ1-5
CAWSRDNQPQHF
>few|TRBV7-3|TRBJ1-6
CASSPGQGSTLHF
>.|TRBV5-1|TRBJ2-6
CASNLRSGMGANVLTF
>.|TRBV19|TRBJ1-1
CASSTGGAFGTEAFF
>.|TRBV10-2|TRBJ2-5
CASRWTEQTQETQYF
>.|TRBV4-2|TRBJ2-1
CASSQLDGGGGYNEQFF
>.|TRBV2|TRBJ2-1
CASRTSGLSSYNEQFF
>.|TRBV19|TRBJ1-2
CASSKKASGTTDYGYTF
>.|TRBV10-2|TRBJ1-1
CASSETRDRYMNTEAFF
>.|TRBV6-5|TRBJ1-5
CASSSYPGSNQPQHF
>.|TRBV27|TRBJ2-1
CASSFAGTVLEKFF
>.|TRBV25-1|TRBJ1-6
CASTYSSYNSPLHF
>.|TRBV10-1|TRBJ2-3
CASSQAGDTQYF
>.|TRBV6-1|TRBJ1-6
CASRPGLKNSPLHF
>.|TRBV29-1|TRBJ2-7
CSVRPYSSEQYF